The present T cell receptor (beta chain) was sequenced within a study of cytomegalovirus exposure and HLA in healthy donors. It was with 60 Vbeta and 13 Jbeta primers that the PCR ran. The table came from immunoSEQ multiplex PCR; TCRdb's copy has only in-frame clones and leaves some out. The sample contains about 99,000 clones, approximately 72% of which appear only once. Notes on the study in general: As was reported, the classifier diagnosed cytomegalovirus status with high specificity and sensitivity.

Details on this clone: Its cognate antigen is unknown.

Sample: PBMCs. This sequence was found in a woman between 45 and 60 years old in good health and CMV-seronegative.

This CDR3 reads CASTVTGGRQPQHF. The CDR3 DNA sequence: TGTGCCAGTACCGTGACAGGGGGAAGGCAGCCCCAGCATTTT. The rearrangement uses TRBV19 and TRBJ1-5; 9 bases fit TRBD1. This CDR3 comprises 14 residues. Trimming cost V 7 bases and J 7 bases; bases outside gene matches: 8. The V gene's germline CDR1 is LNHDA and CDR2 SQIVND (reference sequence). The full variable domain, completed using reference TRBV19 and TRBJ1-5, is DGGITQSPKYLFRKEGQNVTLSCEQNLNHDAMYWYRQDPGQGLRLIYYSQIVNDFQKGDIAEGYSVSREKKESFPLTVTSAQKNPTAFYLCASTVTGGRQPQHFGDGTRLSIL.